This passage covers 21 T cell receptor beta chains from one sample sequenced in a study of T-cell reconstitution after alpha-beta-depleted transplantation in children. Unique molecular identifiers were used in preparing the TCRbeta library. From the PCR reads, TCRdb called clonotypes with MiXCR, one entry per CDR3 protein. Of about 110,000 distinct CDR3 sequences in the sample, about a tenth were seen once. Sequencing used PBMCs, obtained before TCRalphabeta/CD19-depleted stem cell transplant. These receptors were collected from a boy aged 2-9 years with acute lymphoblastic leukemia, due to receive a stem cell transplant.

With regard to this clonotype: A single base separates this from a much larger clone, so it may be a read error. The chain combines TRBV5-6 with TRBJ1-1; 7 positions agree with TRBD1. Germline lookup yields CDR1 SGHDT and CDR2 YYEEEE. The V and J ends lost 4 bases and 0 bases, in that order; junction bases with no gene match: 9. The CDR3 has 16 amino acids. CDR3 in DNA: TGTGCCAGCAGCCGGAGACGACAGGGTATGAACACTGAAGCTTTCTTT. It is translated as CASSRRRQGMNTEAFF.

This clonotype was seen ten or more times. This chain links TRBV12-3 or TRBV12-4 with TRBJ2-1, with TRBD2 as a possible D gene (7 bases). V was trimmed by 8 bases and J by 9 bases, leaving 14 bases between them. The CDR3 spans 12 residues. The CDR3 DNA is TGTGCCAGCTTAGGGGGAGGGGCTGAGCAGTTCTTC. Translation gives CASLGGGAEQFF.

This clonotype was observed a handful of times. As DNA, the CDR3 is TGCGCCAGCAGCCTTTTGGTCACAGATACGCAGTATTTT. It is translated as CASSLLVTDTQYF. This sequence joins TRBV5-1 and TRBJ2-3; D ambiguous. CDR3 length: 13 amino acids. From germline, CDR1 is SGHRS and CDR2 YFSETQ. V lost 4 bases and J lost 2, with 8 bases in between.

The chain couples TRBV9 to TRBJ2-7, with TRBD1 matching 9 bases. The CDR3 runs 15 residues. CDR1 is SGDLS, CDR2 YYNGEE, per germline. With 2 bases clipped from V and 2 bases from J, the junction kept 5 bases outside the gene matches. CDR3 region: CASSVGQGITYEQYF. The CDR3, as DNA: TGTGCCAGCAGCGTCGGACAGGGGATAACCTACGAGCAGTACTTC.

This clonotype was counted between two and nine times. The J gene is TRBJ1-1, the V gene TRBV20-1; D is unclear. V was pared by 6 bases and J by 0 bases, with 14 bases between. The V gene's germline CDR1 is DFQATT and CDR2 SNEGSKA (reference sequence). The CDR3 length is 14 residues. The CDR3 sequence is CSAGRTQMNTEAFF. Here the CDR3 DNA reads TGCAGTGCCGGACGGACTCAAATGAACACTGAAGCTTTCTTT.

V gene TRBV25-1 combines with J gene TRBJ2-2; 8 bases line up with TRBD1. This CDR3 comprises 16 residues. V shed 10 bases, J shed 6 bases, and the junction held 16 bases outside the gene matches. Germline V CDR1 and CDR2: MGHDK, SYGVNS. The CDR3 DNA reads TGTGCCATACTCCTTTCAGGACAGGGCATCGCCGGGGAGCTGTTTTTT. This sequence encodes CAILLSGQGIAGELFF.

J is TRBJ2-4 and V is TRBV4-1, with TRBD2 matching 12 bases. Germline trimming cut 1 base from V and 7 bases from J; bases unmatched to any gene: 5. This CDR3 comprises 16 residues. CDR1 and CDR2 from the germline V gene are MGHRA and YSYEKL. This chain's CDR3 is CASSQGLAGGDNIQYF. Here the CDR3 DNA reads TGCGCCAGCAGCCAAGGGCTAGCGGGAGGGGACAACATTCAGTACTTC.

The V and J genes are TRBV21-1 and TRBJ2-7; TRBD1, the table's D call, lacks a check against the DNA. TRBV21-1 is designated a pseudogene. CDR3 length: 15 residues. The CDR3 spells CASSKLRDPSYEQYF. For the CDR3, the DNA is TGTGCCAGCAGCAAACTGCGGGACCCGTCCTACGAGCAGTACTTC.

The CDR3: CSARGGTSGKNEQFF. The DNA for the CDR3 is TGCAGTGCTAGAGGGGGGACTAGCGGGAAAAATGAGCAGTTCTTC. The chain couples TRBV20-1 to TRBJ2-1; TRBD2 agrees at 13 bases. Germline lookup yields CDR1 DFQATT and CDR2 SNEGSKA (reference sequence). The CDR3 loop spans 15 amino acids. The J segment lost 7 bases and the V segment lost 1 base, leaving 4 bases of the junction unmatched.

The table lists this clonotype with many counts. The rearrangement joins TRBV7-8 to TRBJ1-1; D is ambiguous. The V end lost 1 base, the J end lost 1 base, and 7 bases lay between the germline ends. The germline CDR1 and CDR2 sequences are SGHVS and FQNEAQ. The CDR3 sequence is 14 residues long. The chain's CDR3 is CASSLVPENTEAFF. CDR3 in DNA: TGTGCCAGCAGCTTAGTACCCGAGAACACTGAAGCTTTCTTT.

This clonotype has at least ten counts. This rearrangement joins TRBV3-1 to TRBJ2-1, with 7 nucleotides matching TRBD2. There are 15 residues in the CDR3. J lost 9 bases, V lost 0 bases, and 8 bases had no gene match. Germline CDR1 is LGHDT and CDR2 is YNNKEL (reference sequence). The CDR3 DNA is TGTGCCAGCAGCCAAGATTCTACCAGCGGGATTGAGCAGTTCTTC. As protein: CASSQDSTSGIEQFF.

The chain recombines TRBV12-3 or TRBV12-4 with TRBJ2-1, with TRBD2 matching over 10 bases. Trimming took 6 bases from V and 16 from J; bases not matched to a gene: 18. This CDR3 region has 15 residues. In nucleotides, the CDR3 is TGTGCCAGCAGCTGGCGGACTAGCGGACGCGAAAGGCCCTTCTTC. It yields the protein CASSWRTSGRERPFF.

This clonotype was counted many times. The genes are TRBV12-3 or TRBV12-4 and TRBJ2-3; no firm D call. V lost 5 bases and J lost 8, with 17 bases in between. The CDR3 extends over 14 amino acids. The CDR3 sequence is CASSLYRSVGTQYF. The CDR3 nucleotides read TGTGCCAGCAGTCTCTATCGTTCGGTGGGTACGCAGTATTTT.

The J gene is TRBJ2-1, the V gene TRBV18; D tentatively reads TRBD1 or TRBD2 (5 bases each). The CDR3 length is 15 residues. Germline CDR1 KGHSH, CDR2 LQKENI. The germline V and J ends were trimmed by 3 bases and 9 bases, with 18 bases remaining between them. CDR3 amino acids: CASSPSRGAVREQFF. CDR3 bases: TGTGCCAGCTCACCTTCGAGGGGCGCGGTACGTGAGCAGTTCTTC.

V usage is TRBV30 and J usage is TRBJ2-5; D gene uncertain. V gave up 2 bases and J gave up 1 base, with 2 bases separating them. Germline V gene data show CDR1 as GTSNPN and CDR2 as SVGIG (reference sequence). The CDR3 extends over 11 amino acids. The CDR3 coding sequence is TGTGCCTGGAGTTCCCAAGAGACCCAGTACTTC. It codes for CAWSSQETQYF. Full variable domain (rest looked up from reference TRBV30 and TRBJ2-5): SQTIHQWPATLVQPVGSPLSLECTVEGTSNPNLYWYRQAAGRGLQLLFYSVGIGQISSEVPQNLSASRPQDRQFILSSKKLLLSDSGFYLCAWSSQETQYFGPGTRLLVL.

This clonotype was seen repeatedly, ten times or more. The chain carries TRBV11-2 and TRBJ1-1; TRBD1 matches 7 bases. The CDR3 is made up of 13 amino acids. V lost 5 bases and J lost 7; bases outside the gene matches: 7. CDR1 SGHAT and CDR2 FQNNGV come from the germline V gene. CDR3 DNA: TGTGCCAGCAGCACGAACAGGGGATATGAAGCTTTCTTT. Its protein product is CASSTNRGYEAFF. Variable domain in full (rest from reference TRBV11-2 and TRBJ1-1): EAGVAQSPRYKIIEKRQSVAFWCNPISGHATLYWYQQILGQGPKLLIQFQNNGVVDDSQLPKDRFSAERLKGVDSTLKIQPAKLEDSAVYLCASSTNRGYEAFFGQGTRLTVV.

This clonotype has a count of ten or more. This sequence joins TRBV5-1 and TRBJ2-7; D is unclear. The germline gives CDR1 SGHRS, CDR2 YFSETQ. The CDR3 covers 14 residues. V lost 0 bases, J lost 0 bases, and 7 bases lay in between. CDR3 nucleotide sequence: TGCGCCAGCAGCTTGGGGGGTGTCTCCTACGAGCAGTACTTC. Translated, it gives CASSLGGVSYEQYF.

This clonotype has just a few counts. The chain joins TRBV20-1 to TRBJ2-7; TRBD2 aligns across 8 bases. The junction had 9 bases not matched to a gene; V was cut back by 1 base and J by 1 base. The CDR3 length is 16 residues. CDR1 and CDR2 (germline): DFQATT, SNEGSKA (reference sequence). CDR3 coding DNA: TGCAGTGCTAGAGTGCCTATAGCGGGAAGGTCCTACGAGCAGTACTTC. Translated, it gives CSARVPIAGRSYEQYF.

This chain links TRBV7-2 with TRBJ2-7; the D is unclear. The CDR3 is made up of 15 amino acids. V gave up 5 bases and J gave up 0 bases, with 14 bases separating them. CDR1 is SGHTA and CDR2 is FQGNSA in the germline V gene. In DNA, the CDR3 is TGTGCCAGCAGCCCCGGGCAAATAGACTCCTACGAGCAGTACTTC. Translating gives CASSPGQIDSYEQYF.

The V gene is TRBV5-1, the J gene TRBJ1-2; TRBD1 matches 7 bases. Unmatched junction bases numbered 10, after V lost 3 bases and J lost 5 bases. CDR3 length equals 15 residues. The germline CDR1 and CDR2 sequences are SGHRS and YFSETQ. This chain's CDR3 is CASSSGGTDFYGYTF. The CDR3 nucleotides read TGCGCCAGCAGCTCTGGGGGGACAGATTTTTATGGCTACACCTTC.

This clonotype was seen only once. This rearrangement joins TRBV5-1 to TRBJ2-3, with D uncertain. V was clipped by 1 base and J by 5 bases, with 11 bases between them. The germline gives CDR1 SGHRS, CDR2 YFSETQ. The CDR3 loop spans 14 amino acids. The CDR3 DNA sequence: TGCGCCAGCAGCTTGCGGGCTTCCAAAGATACGCAGTATTTT. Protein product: CASSLRASKDTQYF.